This T cell receptor (beta chain) emerged from a study of T cell repertoires in cytomegalovirus infection. Study summary: Epitope selection comprised recently identified HLA-C-restricted CMV epitopes and well-studied HLA-B-restricted CMV epitopes. Study conclusions and caveats: Pooled public TCR beta family frequency picked out CMV carriers with the relevant HLA. In two of eight donors, the top clonotype was HLA-C-restricted CMV-specific.

Regarding this clonotype: Its cognate antigen is unknown.

Trimming took 1 base from V and 12 from J, leaving 13 bases between them. Germline CDR1 and CDR2: SGHNT and YENEEA. This CDR3 has 13 amino acids. TCRdb fed the reads into MiXCR, producing one record per CDR3 protein. The table lists approximately 910,000 distinct CDR3 sequences, approximately 32% of them singletons. The chain employs TRBV11-3 and TRBJ2-1, with D possibly TRBD2 on 7 matching bases. Sequenced here: cultured CD8+ T cells from PBMCs, sampled from culture after CMV antigen stimulation. The TCR comes from a human donor in good health (CMV status not recorded). Some clones in this sample may be carry-over from other donors' samples. The CDR3 region is CASSLVGGAGQFF. In DNA form, the CDR3 reads TGTGCCAGCAGCTTAGTAGGGGGGGCGGGGCAGTTCTTC. Full variable domain (outside the CDR3, taken from reference TRBV11-3 and TRBJ2-1): EAGVVQSPRYKIIEKKQPVAFWCNPISGHNTLYWYLQNLGQGPELLIRYENEEAVDDSQLPKDRFSAERLKGVDSTLKIQPAELGDSAVYLCASSLVGGAGQFFGPGTRLTVL.